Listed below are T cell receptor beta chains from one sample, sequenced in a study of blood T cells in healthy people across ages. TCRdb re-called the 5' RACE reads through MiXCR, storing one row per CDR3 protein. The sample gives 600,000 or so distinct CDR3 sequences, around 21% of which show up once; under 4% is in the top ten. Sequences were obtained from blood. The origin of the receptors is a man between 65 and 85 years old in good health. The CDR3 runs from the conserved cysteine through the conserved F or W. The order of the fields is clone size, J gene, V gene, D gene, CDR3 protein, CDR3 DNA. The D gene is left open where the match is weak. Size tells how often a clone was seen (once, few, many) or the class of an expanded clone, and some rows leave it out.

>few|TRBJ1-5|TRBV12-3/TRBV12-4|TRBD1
CASSQTGTGWQPQHF
TGTGCCAGCAGTCAAACTGGGACAGGGTGGCAGCCCCAGCATTTT
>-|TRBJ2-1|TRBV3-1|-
CASSLYPNEEQFF
TGTGCCAGCAGCCTGTACCCAAATGAGGAGCAGTTCTTC
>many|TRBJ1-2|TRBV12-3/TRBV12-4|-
CASTSSAYYGYTF
TGTGCCAGCACCTCGTCGGCGTACTATGGCTACACCTTC
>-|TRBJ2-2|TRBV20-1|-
CSAREQENTGELFF
TGCAGTGCTAGAGAACAGGAAAACACCGGGGAGCTGTTTTTT
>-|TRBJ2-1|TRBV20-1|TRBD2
CSARETSGSNEQFF
TGCAGTGCTAGGGAAACTAGCGGGTCAAATGAGCAGTTCTTC
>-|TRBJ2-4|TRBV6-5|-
CASSPTRQVKNIQYF
TGTGCCAGCAGCCCCACCCGACAGGTTAAAAACATTCAGTACTTC
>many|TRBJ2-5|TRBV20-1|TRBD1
CSAPGQGETQYF
TGCAGTGCCCCGGGACAGGGAGAGACCCAGTACTTC
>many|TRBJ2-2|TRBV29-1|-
CSVRGAGELFF
TGCAGCGTTCGGGGCGCCGGGGAGCTGTTTTTT
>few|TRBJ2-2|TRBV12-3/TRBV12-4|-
CASSTRIGRVNTGELFF
TGTGCCAGCAGTACTCGGATAGGGCGCGTGAACACCGGGGAGCTGTTTTTT
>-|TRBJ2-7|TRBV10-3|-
CAISDRLDKQYF
TGTGCCATCAGTGACAGGTTAGACAAGCAGTACTTC
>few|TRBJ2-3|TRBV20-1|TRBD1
CSARAGQGIPDTQYF
TGCAGTGCTAGAGCTGGACAGGGGATCCCAGATACGCAGTATTTT
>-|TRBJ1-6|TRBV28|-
CASSYTGTTNSPLHF
TGTGCCAGCAGTTACACCGGGACAACTAATTCACCCCTCCACTTT
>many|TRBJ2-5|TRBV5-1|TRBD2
CASSLRLAGETQYF
TGCGCCAGCAGCTTGAGGCTAGCGGGAGAGACCCAGTACTTC
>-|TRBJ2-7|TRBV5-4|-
CASSLKGDRSYEQYF
TGTGCCAGCAGCTTGAAGGGGGACCGCTCCTACGAGCAGTACTTC
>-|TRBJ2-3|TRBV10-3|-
CASSLAGRPPDTQYF
TGTGCCAGCAGTTTAGCCGGGAGACCCCCAGATACGCAGTATTTT
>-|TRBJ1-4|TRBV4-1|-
CASSQVEAATDEKLFF
TGCGCCAGCAGCCAAGTTGAAGCCGCCACGGATGAAAAACTGTTTTTT
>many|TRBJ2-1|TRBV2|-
CASSEARGPSAKHNEQFF
TGTGCCAGCAGTGAAGCTCGAGGCCCTAGCGCGAAACACAATGAGCAGTTCTTC
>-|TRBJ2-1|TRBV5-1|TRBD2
CASSTPGLAVDEQFF
TGCGCCAGCAGCACCCCGGGACTAGCGGTCGATGAGCAGTTCTTC
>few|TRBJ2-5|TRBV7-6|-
CASSLSTVQETQYF
TGTGCCAGCAGCTTAAGCACAGTTCAAGAGACCCAGTACTTC
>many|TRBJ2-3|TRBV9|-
CASSVYDTDTQYF
TGTGCCAGCAGCGTTTACGACACAGATACGCAGTATTTT
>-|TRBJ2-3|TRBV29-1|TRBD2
CSVELTSVSTDTQYF
TGCAGCGTTGAACTGACTAGCGTGAGCACAGATACGCAGTATTTT
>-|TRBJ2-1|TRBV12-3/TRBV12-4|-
CASRIPGQLSGAVGNEQFF
TGCGCCAGCAGGATCCCGGGACAGCTTAGCGGGGCAGTAGGCAATGAGCAGTTCTTC
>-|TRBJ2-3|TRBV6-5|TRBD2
CASSYSGGGTPPDTQYF
TGTGCCAGCAGTTACTCGGGCGGGGGAACACCCCCAGATACGCAGTATTTT
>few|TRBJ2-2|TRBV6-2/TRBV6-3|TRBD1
CASSQDRAGELFF
TGTGCCAGCAGTCAGGACAGGGCCGGGGAGCTGTTTTTT
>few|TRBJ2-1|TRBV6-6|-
CASSYGSEQFF
TGTGCCAGCAGTTACGGGAGTGAGCAGTTCTTC
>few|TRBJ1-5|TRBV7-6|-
CASSPTGQGQPQHF
TGTGCCAGCAGCCCCACAGGGCAGGGTCAGCCCCAGCATTTT
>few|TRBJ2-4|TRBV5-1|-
CASSLGDAKNIQYF
TGCGCCAGCAGCTTGGGGGACGCCAAAAACATTCAGTACTTC
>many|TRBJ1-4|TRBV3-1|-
CASSQDAVNEKLFF
TGTGCCAGCAGCCAAGATGCAGTTAATGAAAAACTGTTTTTT
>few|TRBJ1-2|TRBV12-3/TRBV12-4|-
CASSFIRGGIYGYTF
TGTGCCAGCAGTTTTATCAGAGGAGGAATCTATGGCTACACCTTC
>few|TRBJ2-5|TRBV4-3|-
CASSQAWTAQETQYF
TGCGCCAGCAGCCAAGCCTGGACAGCTCAAGAGACCCAGTACTTC
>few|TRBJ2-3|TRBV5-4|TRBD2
CAGSSGLAGLTDTQYF
TGTGCCGGCAGCTCCGGACTAGCGGGACTCACAGATACGCAGTATTTT
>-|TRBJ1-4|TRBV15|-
CATTHRAGSDEKLFF
TGTGCCACCACTCACCGTGCAGGTTCGGATGAAAAACTGTTTTTT
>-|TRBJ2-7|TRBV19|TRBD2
CASSTGLAGGSTSYEQYF
TGTGCCAGTAGTACCGGACTAGCGGGAGGGTCGACTTCCTACGAGCAGTACTTC
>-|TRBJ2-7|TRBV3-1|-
CASSQNHWGPLYEQYF
TGTGCCAGCAGCCAGAACCATTGGGGACCGCTGTACGAGCAGTACTTC
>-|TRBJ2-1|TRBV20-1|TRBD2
CSARDREDEQFF
TGCAGTGCTAGAGACCGGGAGGATGAGCAGTTCTTC
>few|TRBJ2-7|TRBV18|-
CASSPDYGGEQYF
TGTGCCAGCTCACCAGACTATGGGGGCGAGCAGTACTTC
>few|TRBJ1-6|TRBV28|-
CASNSGVNSPLHF
TGTGCCAGCAACTCAGGGGTAAATTCACCCCTCCACTTT
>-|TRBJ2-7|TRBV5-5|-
CASSEGPTFSSEQYF
TGTGCCAGCAGCGAGGGACCGACATTTAGCTCCGAGCAGTACTTC
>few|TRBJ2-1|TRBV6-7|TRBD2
CASSRGSLPPTGAHNEQFF
TGTGCCAGCAGCCGCGGGAGCCTCCCCCCAACCGGAGCCCACAATGAGCAGTTCTTC
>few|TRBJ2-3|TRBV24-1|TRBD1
CATSDRTGNVADTQYF
TGTGCCACCAGTGACCGGACAGGGAATGTGGCAGATACGCAGTATTTT
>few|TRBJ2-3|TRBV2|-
CASSEVAWGSTDTQYF
TGTGCCAGCAGTGAAGTTGCCTGGGGAAGCACAGATACGCAGTATTTT
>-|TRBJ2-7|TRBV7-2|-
CASSSISGSSYEQYF
TGTGCCAGCAGCTCGATATCCGGGAGCTCCTACGAGCAGTACTTC
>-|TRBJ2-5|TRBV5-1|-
CASSLPTGAGVETQYF
TGCGCCAGCAGCCTCCCGACTGGGGCTGGGGTTGAGACCCAGTACTTC
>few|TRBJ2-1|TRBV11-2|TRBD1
CASSKDRGIEQFF
TGTGCCAGCAGCAAGGACAGGGGCATTGAGCAGTTCTTC
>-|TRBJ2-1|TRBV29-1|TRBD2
CSVSAGTSSYNEQFF
TGCAGCGTTTCCGCCGGGACTAGTTCCTACAATGAGCAGTTCTTC
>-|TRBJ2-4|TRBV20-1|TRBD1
CSAMDRGNNIQYF
TGCAGTGCTATGGACAGGGGGAATAACATTCAGTACTTC
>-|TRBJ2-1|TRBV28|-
CASSQGLPNEQFF
TGTGCCAGCAGCCAGGGACTCCCCAATGAGCAGTTCTTC
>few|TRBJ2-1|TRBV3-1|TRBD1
CASSQISGTGTYNEQFF
TGTGCCAGCAGCCAAATTTCCGGGACAGGGACCTACAATGAGCAGTTCTTC
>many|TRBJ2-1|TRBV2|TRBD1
CASSYRDRGDNEQFF
TGTGCCAGCAGTTACCGGGACAGGGGTGACAATGAGCAGTTCTTC